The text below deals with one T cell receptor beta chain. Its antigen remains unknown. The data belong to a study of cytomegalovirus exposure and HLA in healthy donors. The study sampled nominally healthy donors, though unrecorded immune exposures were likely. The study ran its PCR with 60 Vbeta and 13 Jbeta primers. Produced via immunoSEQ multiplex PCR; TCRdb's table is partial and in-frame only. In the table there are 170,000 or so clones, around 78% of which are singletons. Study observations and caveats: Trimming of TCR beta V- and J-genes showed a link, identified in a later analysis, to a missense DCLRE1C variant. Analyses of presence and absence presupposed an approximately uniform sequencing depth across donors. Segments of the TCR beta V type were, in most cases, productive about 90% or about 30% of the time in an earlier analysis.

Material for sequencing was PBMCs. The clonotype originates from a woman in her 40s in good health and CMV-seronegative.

This CDR3 reads CASSAGRGSYEQYF. In nucleotides, the CDR3 is TGTGCCAGCTCAGCGGGCAGGGGGTCCTACGAGCAGTACTTC. The chain combines TRBV18 with TRBJ2-7, with 7 bases fitting TRBD1. V gave up 5 bases and J gave up 1 base; unmatched junction bases: 5. Germline CDR1 is KGHSH and CDR2 is LQKENI. CDR3 size: 14 residues.